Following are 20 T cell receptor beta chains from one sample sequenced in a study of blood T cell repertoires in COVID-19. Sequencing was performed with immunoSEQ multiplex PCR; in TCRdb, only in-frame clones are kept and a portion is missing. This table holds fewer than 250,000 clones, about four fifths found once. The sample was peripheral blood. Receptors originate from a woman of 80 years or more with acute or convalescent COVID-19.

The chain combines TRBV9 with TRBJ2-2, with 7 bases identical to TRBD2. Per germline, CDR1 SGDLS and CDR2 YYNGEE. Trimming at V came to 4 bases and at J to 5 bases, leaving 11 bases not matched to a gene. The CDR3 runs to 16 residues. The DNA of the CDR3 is TGTGCCAGCAGCCCTCTGACTAGCCCTCAAACCGGGGAGCTGTTTTTT. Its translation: CASSPLTSPQTGELFF.

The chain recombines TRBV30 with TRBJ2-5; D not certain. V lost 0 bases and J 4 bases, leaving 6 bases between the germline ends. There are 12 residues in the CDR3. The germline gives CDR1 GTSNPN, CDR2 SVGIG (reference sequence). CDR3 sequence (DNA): TGTGCCTGGAGTGTACTGGTAGAGACCCAGTACTTC. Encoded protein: CAWSVLVETQYF. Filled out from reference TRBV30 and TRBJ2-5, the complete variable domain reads SQTIHQWPATLVQPVGSPLSLECTVEGTSNPNLYWYRQAAGRGLQLLFYSVGIGQISSEVPQNLSASRPQDRQFILSSKKLLLSDSGFYLCAWSVLVETQYFGPGTRLLVL.

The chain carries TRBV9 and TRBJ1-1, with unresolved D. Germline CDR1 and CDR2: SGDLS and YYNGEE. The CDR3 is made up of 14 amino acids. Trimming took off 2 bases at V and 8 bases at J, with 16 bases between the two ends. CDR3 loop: CASSVQSQVGEAFF. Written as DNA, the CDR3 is TGTGCCAGCAGCGTCCAGTCCCAGGTAGGAGAAGCTTTCTTT.

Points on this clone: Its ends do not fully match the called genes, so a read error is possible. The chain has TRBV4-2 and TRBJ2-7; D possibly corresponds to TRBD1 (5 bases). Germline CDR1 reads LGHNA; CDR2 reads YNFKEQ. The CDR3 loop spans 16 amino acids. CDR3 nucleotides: TGTGCCAGCAGCCAAGTCTTGGGGCCGGGCTCCCACGAGCAGTACTTC. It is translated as CASSQVLGPGSHEQYF.

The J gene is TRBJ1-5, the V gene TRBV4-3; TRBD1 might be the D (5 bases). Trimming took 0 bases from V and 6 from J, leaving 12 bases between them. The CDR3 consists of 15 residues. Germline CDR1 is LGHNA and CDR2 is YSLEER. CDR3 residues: CASSQEHRQSQPQHF. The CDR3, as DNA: TGCGCCAGCAGCCAAGAACACCGACAGTCTCAGCCCCAGCATTTT.

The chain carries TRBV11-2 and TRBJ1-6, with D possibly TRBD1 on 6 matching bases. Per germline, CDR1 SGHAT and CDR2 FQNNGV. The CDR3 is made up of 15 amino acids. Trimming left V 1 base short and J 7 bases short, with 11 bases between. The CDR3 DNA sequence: TGTGCCAGCAGCTTAGGACAGGTGGTGAATTCACCCCTCCACTTT. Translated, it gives CASSLGQVVNSPLHF.

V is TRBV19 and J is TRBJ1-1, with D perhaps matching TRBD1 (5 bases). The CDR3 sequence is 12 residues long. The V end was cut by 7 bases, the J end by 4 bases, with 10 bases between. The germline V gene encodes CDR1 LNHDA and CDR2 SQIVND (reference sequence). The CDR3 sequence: CASTRTPTEAFF. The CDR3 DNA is TGTGCCAGTACTAGGACACCCACTGAAGCTTTCTTT. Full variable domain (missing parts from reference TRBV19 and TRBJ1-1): DGGITQSPKYLFRKEGQNVTLSCEQNLNHDAMYWYRQDPGQGLRLIYYSQIVNDFQKGDIAEGYSVSREKKESFPLTVTSAQKNPTAFYLCASTRTPTEAFFGQGTRLTVV.

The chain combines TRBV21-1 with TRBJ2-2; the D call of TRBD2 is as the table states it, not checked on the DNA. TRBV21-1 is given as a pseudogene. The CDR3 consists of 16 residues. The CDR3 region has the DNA TGTGCCAGCATCGGCGGGAGGGGGCCGAACACCGGGGAGCTGTTTTTT. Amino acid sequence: CASIGGRGPNTGELFF.

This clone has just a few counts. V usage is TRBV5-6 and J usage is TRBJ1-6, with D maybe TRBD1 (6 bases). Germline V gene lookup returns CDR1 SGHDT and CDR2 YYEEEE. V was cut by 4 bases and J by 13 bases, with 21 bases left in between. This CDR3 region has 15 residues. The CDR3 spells CASSPAWGGLLPLHF. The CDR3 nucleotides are TGTGCCAGCAGCCCGGCCTGGGGGGGCTTGTTGCCCCTCCACTTT.

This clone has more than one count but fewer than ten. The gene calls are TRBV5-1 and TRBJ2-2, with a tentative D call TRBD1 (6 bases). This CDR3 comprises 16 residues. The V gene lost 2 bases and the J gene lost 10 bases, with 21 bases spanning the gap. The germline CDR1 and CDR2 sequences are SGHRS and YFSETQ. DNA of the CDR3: TGCGCCAGCAGCTTTCCAGGGGAAGGGGAGCTGTCGGAGCTGTTTTTT. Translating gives CASSFPGEGELSELFF.

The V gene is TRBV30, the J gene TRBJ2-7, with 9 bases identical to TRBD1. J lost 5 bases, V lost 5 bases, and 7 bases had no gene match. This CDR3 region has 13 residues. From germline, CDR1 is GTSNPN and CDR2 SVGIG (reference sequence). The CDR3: CAWATGGRHEQYF. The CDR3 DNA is TGTGCCTGGGCCACAGGGGGCCGACACGAGCAGTACTTC.

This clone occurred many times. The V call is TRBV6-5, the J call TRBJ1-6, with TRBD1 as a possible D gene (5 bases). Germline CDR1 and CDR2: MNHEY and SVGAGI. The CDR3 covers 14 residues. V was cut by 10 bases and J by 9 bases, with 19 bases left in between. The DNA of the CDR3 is TGTGCCACTTCCCTTTGGACATTCACTTCACCCCTCCACTTT. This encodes CATSLWTFTSPLHF.

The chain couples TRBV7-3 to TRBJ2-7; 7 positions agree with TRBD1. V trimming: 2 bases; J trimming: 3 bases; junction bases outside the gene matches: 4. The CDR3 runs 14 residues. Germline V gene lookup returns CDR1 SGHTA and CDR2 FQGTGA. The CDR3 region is CASSLGRGIYEQYF. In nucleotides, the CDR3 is TGTGCCAGCAGCTTAGGCAGGGGGATCTACGAGCAGTACTTC.

CDR3 residues: CSVYLGAVEAGANVLTF. The DNA for the CDR3 is TGCAGCGTTTACCTTGGGGCCGTCGAGGCTGGGGCCAACGTCCTGACTTTC. The chain links TRBV29-1 to TRBJ2-6; D might be TRBD1 (5 bases). The germline V gene has CDR1 SQVTM and CDR2 ANQGSEA. There are 17 residues in the CDR3. Trimming removed 5 bases from V and 2 bases from J, with 19 bases in between.

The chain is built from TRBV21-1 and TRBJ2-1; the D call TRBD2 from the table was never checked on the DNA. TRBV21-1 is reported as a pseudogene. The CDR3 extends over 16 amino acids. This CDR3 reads CASIPPAGGRYNEQFF. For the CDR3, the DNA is TGTGCCAGCATCCCACCGGCGGGAGGTCGCTACAATGAGCAGTTCTTC.

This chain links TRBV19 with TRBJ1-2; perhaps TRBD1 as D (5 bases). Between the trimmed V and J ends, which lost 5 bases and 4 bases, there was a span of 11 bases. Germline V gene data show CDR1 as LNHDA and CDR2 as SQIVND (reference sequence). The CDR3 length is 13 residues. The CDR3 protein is CASSDTGSYGYTF. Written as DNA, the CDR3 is TGTGCCAGTAGTGACACAGGATCCTATGGCTACACCTTC.

The CDR3 nucleotides are TGTGCCAGCAGGTCTTTCTTCTTAGGAACCCCCCCCCGGGGGCAGTACTTC. It is translated as CASRSFFLGTPPRGQYF. The genes are TRBV28 and TRBJ2-7, with D possibly matching TRBD2 (5 bases). The germline V gene encodes CDR1 MDHEN and CDR2 SYDVKM. The V end was cut by 6 bases, the J end by 9 bases, with 30 bases between. The CDR3 has 17 residues.

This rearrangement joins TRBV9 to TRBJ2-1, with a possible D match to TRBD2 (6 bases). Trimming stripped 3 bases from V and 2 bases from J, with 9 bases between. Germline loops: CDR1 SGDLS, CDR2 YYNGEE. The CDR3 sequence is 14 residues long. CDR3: CASSASATYNEQFF. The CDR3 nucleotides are TGTGCCAGCAGCGCTAGCGCCACCTACAATGAGCAGTTCTTC.

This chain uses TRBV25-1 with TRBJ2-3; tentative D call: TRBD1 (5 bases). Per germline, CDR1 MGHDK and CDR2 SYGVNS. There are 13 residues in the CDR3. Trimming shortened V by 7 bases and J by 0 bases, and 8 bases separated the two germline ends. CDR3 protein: CASTHRSTDTQYF. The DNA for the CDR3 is TGTGCCAGCACCCACAGGAGCACAGATACGCAGTATTTT.

Here the CDR3 DNA reads TGTGCCAGCAGCCCCCGGGGAGGTACCAACACCGGGGAGCTGTTTTTT. Its translation is CASSPRGGTNTGELFF. The chain is built from TRBV7-2 and TRBJ2-2, with TRBD2 as a possible D gene (6 bases). Germline assignment: CDR1 SGHTA and CDR2 FQGNSA. V lost 5 bases, J lost 2 bases, and 15 bases lay in between. The CDR3 contains 16 residues.